This T cell receptor (beta chain) was sequenced in a study of blood T cell repertoires in COVID-19. At the level of the study: Italy, Spain and the United States were the sources of the convalescent and acute COVID-19 samples.

TCRdb's table, derived via immunoSEQ multiplex PCR, lists solely in-frame clones and lacks some. The table has 400,000 or so clones, 70% to 90% seen once. This CDR3 spans 16 amino acids. The V end was cut by 0 bases, the J end by 6 bases, with 12 bases between. Germline CDR1 is LGHDT and CDR2 is YNNKEL (reference sequence). Sample: peripheral blood. This receptor was obtained from a man aged 18 to 35 with COVID-19, enrolled during active disease. The chain has TRBV3-1 (or the pseudogene TRBV3-2) and TRBJ1-6; D is ambiguous. The CDR3, as DNA: TGTGCCAGCAGCCAAGATTGGCCCGGCGGTAATTCACCCCTCCACTTT. It yields the protein CASSQDWPGGNSPLHF.